Each of the 3 T cell receptor beta chains below was sequenced from the same sample in a study of cytomegalovirus exposure and HLA in healthy donors. Both 60 Vbeta primers and 13 Jbeta primers went into the PCR. The repertoire was sequenced with immunoSEQ multiplex PCR; TCRdb's copy has only in-frame clones and lacks some. The sample holds about 200,000 clones, 83% seen once. Sample: PBMCs. Receptors were obtained from a girl between 5 and 17 years old in good health and CMV-seronegative.

CDR3 amino acids: CASMRGSPIGGYTF. In nucleotides, the CDR3 is TGTGCCAGCATGCGCGGATCGCCAATAGGTGGCTACACCTTC. The chain uses TRBV9 and TRBJ1-2; D is unclear. Germline V gives CDR1 SGDLS, CDR2 YYNGEE. CDR3 length: 14 residues. V lost 6 bases and J lost 7, with 19 bases in between.

The rearrangement joins TRBV5-1 to TRBJ1-5, with D possibly matching TRBD1 (6 bases). V was shortened by 4 bases and J by 3 bases, with 11 bases between the two germline ends. The CDR3 totals 14 residues. The germline gives CDR1 SGHRS, CDR2 YFSETQ. CDR3 DNA: TGCGCCAGCAGCCCGACAGGATTCAATCAGCCCCAGCATTTT. Encoded protein: CASSPTGFNQPQHF.

The rearrangement links TRBV5-1 to TRBJ1-3, with D hard to call. CDR1 is SGHRS, CDR2 YFSETQ, per germline. Trimming took 4 bases from V and 0 from J, leaving 2 bases between them. This CDR3 has 12 amino acids. The CDR3, as DNA: TGCGCCAGCAGCCACTCTGGAAACACCATATATTTT. This sequence encodes CASSHSGNTIYF.